Described below is a single T cell receptor (beta chain) sequence and its context. The antigen is not known. Researchers prepared the TRB cDNA libraries using 5' RACE with UMI labels. Following a re-call of the 5' RACE reads, TCRdb has one entry per CDR3 protein and lacks DNA. This sample's table reports around 50,000 distinct CDR3 sequences. This entry comes from a study of CXCR3-negative and CXCR3-positive naive CD8 T cells. Study-level background: The libraries together contributed about 135 million TRB reads, each supplying about 1.5 +/- 0.3 million.

The study, taken as a whole, reports: TCR strength was inferred from TRB CDR3 properties, while surface CD5 was comparable between naive subsets. CXCR3-negative naive cells had less hydrophobic TRB CDR3s than did CXCR3-positive naive cells. Whereas both naive subsets had comparably high diversity, memory CD8+ cells had much lower diversity.

Germline V gene lookup returns CDR1 DFQATT and CDR2 SNEGSKA (reference sequence). This CDR3 is built from 14 residues. Sequenced input: naive CXCR3- CD8+ T cells from blood. Stated subset: CD45RO-CCR7+CD27+CD95- naive CD8+ T cells lacking CXCR3 (TNR3-). This chain links TRBV20-1 with TRBJ2-3; the D gene TCRdb calls, TRBD2, cannot be checked with no DNA. The receptor was derived from a human donor in good health. Some clones in this sample may be carry-over from other donors' samples. CDR3 loop: CSAALAEITDTQYF.